This TCR beta chain emerged from a study of blood T cell repertoires in COVID-19 (dated by TCRdb to 2018 to 2021). Some background on the complete study: Samples covering the acute and convalescent phases of COVID-19 were provided by collaborators in the United States, Italy and Spain. The repertoires were released in a freely available public database intended as a resource for research on the immune response to SARS-CoV-2. Subjects who had been exposed to COVID-19, were actively infected with it, or had recovered from it provided the deeply sampled blood TCRbeta repertoires that made up the dataset. The samples were drawn from the first 160 participants of the ongoing ImmuneRACE study and from roughly 1,300 subjects provided by 6 global collaborators. Where HLA class I and class II types were available, the types were taken from metadata supplied by the sample provider, not from assay-based typing. The sample metadata nearly always contained a de-identified subject ID, COVID-19 status, age in years and sex. The material from the prospective study consisted of cDNA or gDNA derived from T cells, B-cell-depleted T cells, or PBMCs. Broader findings and caveats from the paper: The quantity of clinical and demographic metadata differed by source and by participant and was supplied without curation.

TCRbeta CDR3 regions were amplified from genomic DNA using the immunoSEQ Assay, a bias-controlled multiplex PCR. The original methods were these. Nucleated cell counts per sample were estimated from amplification of reference gene primers within the assay. Sequence reads were collapsed and filtered to measure the absolute abundance of every unique TCRbeta CDR3 rearrangement. Productive Simpson clonality was computed per sample as the square root of Simpson's diversity index over productive rearrangements. The table was pulled from immuneACCESS by TCRdb, which kept in-frame rearrangements only. Such tables lose some clones; where checked, under half of the loss comes from unresolved V genes, and the rest has no known cause. For V, J and clone size, that table is used; D and trimming come from the DNA. A total of fewer than 400,000 clones appear in this sample, around 84% of them only once. Of the sample, roughly 3.6% falls within the top ten clones.

The CDR3 measures 15 amino acids from cysteine to phenylalanine. Of the read, only the CDR3 DNA is kept; its 45 bases are in frame from base 1. CDR1 MNHEY and CDR2 SVGAGI are derived from the germline V gene. Trimming accounts for 7 bases at V and 5 bases at J, while the number of junction bases matched to no gene is 12. About this clone itself: Its antigen is still unknown. No quality values exist for individual bases; no much larger clone is one base distant.

The collaborating institutions used their own protocols to collect whole blood in K2EDTA tubes. For TCRbeta analysis, collaborators shipped samples as frozen whole blood, isolated PBMCs, or DNA extracted from either of those sample types. This sequence originates from a woman aged 18 to 35 with acute or convalescent COVID-19. The sample was peripheral blood. This chain is built from TRBV6-5 and TRBJ1-2; 8 central nucleotides agree with TRBD1. For the CDR3, the sequence is CASTSRDRKLYGYTF. The DNA is as follows: TGTGCCAGCACCTCCAGGGACAGGAAACTTTATGGCTACACCTTC.